This T cell receptor (beta chain) appears in the sequencing data of a study of regulatory T cells in long-lasting Graves disease. As for the study in general: Patients with new Graves' disease had used antithyroid drugs below 3 months.

Construction of the TCR beta libraries employed iRepertoire HTBI primers in conjunction with Arm-PCR of CDR3 regions. TCRdb re-analysed the multiplex PCR reads in MiXCR, keeping a single row per CDR3 protein. This table has roughly 500,000 distinct CDR3 sequences, approximately 15% appearing once. V lost 5 bases and J lost 8, with 16 bases in between. The germline V gene encodes CDR1 SNHLY and CDR2 FYNNEI. There are 14 residues in the CDR3. Overall study results and limits: A greater number of public clonotypes (more than 2,500) was shared by persistent patients than by new patients (about 880). Graves' patients with persistent disease showed TCR diversity lower than patients newly diagnosed.

This clonotype appeared many times. Its antigen remains unidentified. The time point denotes: newly diagnosed GD, antithyroid drugs for less than 3 months. The authors made the TCR library using RNA they extracted from PBMCs. These data were also reused for a study on T cells in Graves' hyperthyroidism and ophthalmopathy. That publication notes: Absence of ophthalmopathy progression within 18 months defined stable Graves' hyperthyroidism.

The clonotype was recovered from a woman aged 50 to 60 with Graves disease. The sequencing here drew on peripheral blood mononuclear cells (PBMCs), taken at new diagnosis, from a patient treated with antithyroid drugs. The chain is built from TRBV2 and TRBJ2-1; D is unclear. The CDR3 region has the DNA TGTGCCAGCAGTCCCCGCTCAACTGGGGATGAGCAGTTCTTC. Translation gives CASSPRSTGDEQFF.